What follows is one T cell receptor (beta chain) and its context. What it binds is unknown. Treatment described: roughly 19 received Ad26.COV2.S at low or high dose, single or two shots; roughly 5 received placebo; per-sample allocation not given. After the first vaccine or placebo injection, samples were drawn on day 63. This specimen belongs to a study of Ad26.COV2.S vaccination and SARS-CoV-2 variants. Study-level points and caveats: The placebo group had lower spike-specific TCR breadth than the vaccine recipients did. Breadth and depth estimates from TCRs may understate total T cell responses.

TCRdb's copy holds only in-frame clones and misses some; the assay was immunoSEQ multiplex PCR. This sample has nearly 400,000 clones, with 89% found just once. V was trimmed by 0 bases and J by 6 bases, leaving 17 bases between them. The CDR3 consists of 15 residues. Germline CDR1 GTSNPN, CDR2 SVGIG (reference sequence). The specimen comprised peripheral blood, sampled in a trial of Ad26.COV2.S vaccine versus placebo. The origin of this receptor is a person between 18 and 65 years old who received the Ad26.COV2.S COVID-19 vaccine or a placebo. The genes are TRBV30 and TRBJ1-2; the D is unclear. CDR3 sequence reads: CAWSVLISAGNGYTF. The CDR3 nucleotides are TGTGCCTGGAGTGTACTGATCTCCGCAGGAAATGGCTACACCTTC.